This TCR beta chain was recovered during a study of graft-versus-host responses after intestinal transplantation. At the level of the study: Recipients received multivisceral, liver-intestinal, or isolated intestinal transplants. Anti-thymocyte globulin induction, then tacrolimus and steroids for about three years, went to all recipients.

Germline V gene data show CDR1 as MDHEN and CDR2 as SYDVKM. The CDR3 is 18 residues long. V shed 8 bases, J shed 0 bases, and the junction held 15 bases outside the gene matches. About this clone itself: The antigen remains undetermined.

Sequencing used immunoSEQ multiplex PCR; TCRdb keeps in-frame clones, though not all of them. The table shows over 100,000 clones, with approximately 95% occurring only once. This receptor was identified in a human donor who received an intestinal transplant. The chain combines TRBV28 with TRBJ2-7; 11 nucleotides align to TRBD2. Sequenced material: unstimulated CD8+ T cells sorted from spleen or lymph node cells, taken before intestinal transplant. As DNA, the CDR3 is TGTGCCAGCCTCAAGGCTAGCGGGAGGTCAGTTGACTCCTACGAGCAGTACTTC. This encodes CASLKASGRSVDSYEQYF.